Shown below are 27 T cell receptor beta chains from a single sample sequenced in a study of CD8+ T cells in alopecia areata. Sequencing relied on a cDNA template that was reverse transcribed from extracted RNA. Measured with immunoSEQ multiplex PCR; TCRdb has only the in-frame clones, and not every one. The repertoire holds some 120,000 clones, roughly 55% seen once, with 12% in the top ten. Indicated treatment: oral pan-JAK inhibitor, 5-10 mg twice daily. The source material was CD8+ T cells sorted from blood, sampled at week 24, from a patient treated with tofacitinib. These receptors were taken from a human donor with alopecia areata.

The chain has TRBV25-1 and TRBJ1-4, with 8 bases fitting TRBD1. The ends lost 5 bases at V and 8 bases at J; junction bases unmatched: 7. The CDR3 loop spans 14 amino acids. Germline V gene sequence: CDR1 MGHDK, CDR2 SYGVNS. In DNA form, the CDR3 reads TGTGCCAGCAGTTTAGGACAGGGTCACGAAAAACTGTTTTTT. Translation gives CASSLGQGHEKLFF.

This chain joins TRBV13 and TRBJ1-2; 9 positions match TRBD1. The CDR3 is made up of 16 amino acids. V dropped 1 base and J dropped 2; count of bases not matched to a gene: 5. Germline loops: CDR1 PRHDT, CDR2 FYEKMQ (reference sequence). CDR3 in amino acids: CASSLEPGQGNYGYTF. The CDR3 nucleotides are TGTGCCAGCAGCTTAGAGCCGGGACAGGGAAACTATGGCTACACCTTC.

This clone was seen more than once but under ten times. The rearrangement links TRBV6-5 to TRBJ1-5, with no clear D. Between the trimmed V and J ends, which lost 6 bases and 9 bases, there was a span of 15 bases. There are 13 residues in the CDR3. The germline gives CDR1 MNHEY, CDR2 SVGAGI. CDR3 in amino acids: CASRGGPAGPQHF. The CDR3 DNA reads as TGTGCCAGCAGGGGCGGCCCAGCAGGGCCCCAGCATTTT.

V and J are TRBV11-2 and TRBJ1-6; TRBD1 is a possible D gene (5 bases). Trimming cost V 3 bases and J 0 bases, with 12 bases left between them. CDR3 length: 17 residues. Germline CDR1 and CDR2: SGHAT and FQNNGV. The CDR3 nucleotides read TGTGCCAGCAGCTTGGGACTCCTTGACTCCTATAATTCACCCCTCCACTTT. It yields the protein CASSLGLLDSYNSPLHF.

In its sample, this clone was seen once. The CDR3 sequence: CSAETGGGTEAFF. The CDR3 DNA is TGCAGCGCAGAAACGGGGGGCGGCACTGAAGCTTTCTTT. The chain carries TRBV29-1 and TRBJ1-1; D might be TRBD1 (6 bases). The germline gives CDR1 SQVTM, CDR2 ANQGSEA. V was pared by 7 bases and J by 4 bases, with 16 bases between. The CDR3 runs 13 residues. The variable domain in full, with the rest retrieved from reference TRBV29-1 and TRBJ1-1, is SAVISQKPSRDICQRGTSLTIQCQVDSQVTMMFWYRQQPGQSLTLIATANQGSEATYESGFVIDKFPISRPNLTFSTLTVSNMSPEDSSIYLCSAETGGGTEAFFGQGTRLTVV.

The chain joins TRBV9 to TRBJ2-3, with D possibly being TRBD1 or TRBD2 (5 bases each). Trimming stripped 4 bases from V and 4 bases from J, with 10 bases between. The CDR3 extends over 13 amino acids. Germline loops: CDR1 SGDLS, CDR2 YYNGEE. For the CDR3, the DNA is TGTGCCAGCAGCCTGGGGACCGCAGATACGCAGTATTTT. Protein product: CASSLGTADTQYF.

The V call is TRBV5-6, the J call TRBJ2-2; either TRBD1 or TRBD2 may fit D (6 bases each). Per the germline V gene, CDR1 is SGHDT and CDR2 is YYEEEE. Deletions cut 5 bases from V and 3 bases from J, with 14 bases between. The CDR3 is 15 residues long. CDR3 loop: CASRNREDDTGELFF. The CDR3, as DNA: TGTGCCAGCAGGAACAGGGAGGACGACACCGGGGAGCTGTTTTTT.

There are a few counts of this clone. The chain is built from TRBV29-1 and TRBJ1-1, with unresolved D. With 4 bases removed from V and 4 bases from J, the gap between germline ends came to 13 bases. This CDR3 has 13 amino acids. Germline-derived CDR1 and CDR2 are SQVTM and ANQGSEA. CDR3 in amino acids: CSVVSHPGTEAFF. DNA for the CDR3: TGCAGCGTTGTTTCACACCCTGGCACTGAAGCTTTCTTT.

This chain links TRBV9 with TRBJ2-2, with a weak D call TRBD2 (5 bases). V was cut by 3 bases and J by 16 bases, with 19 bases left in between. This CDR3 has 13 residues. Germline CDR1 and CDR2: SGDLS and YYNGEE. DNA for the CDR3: TGTGCCAGCAGCGGGCAGAGCGGAGGTCTGGAGTTTTTT. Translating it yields CASSGQSGGLEFF. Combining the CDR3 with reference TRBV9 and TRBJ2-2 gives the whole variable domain DSGVTQTPKHLITATGQRVTLRCSPRSGDLSVYWYQQSLDQGLQFLIQYYNGEERAKGNILERFSAQQFPDLHSELNLSSLELGDSALYFCASSGQSGGLEFFGEGSRLTVL.

Here the CDR3 DNA reads TGTGCCAGCAGCATGACAGACTACAATGAGCAGTTCTTC. Amino acids: CASSMTDYNEQFF. The chain uses TRBV6-5 and TRBJ2-1; D may be TRBD1 (5 bases). This CDR3 comprises 13 residues. Trimming stripped 6 bases from V and 3 bases from J, with 9 bases between. Per germline, CDR1 MNHEY and CDR2 SVGAGI.

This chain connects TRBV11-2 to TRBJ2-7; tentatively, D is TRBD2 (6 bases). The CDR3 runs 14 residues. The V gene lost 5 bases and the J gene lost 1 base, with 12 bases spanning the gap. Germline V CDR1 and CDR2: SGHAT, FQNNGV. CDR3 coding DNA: TGTGCCAGCAGCCCCGTGGGGGGATCCTACGAGCAGTACTTC. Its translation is CASSPVGGSYEQYF.

CDR3 amino acids: CASSTLEGEQYF. CDR3 nucleotide sequence: TGTGCCAGCTCGACCCTAGAAGGCGAGCAGTACTTC. The V and J genes are TRBV13 and TRBJ2-7; no definite D call. Trimming shortened V by 8 bases and J by 6 bases, and 14 bases separated the two germline ends. Germline loops: CDR1 PRHDT, CDR2 FYEKMQ (reference sequence). The CDR3 has 12 amino acids.

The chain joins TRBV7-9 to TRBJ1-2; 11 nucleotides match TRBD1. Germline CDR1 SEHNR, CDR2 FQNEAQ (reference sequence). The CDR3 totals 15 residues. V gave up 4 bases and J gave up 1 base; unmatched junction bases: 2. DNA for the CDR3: TGTGCCAGCAGCTCAGGGACAGGGGGTAACTATGGCTACACCTTC. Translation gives CASSSGTGGNYGYTF.

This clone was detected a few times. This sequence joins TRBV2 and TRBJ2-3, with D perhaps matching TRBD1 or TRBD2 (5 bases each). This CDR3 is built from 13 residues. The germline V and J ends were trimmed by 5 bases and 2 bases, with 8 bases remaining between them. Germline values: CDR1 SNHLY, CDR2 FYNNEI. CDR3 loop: CASSTGPTDTQYF. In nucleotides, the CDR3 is TGTGCCAGCAGTACGGGGCCCACAGATACGCAGTATTTT.

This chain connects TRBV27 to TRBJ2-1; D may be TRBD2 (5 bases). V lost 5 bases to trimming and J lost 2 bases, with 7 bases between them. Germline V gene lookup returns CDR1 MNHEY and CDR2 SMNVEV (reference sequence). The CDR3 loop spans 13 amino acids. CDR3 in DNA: TGTGCCAGCAGTCCCGGGACCTACAATGAGCAGTTCTTC. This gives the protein CASSPGTYNEQFF.

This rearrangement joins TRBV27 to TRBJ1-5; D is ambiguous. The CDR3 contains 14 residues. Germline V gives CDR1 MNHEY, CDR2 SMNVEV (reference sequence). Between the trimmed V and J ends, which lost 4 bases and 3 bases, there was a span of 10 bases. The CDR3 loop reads CASSSRGPNQPQHF. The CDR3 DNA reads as TGTGCCAGCAGTTCCCGGGGTCCCAATCAGCCCCAGCATTTT.

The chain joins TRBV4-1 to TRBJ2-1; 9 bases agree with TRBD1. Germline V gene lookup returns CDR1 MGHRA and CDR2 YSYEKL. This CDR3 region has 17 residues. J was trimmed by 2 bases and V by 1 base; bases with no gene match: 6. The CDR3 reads CASSQVVGTGPYNEQFF. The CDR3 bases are TGCGCCAGCAGCCAAGTGGTCGGGACAGGGCCCTACAATGAGCAGTTCTTC.

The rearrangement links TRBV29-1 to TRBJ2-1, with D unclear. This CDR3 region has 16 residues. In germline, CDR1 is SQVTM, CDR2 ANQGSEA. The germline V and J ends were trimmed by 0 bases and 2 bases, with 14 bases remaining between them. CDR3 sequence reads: CSVEDPTLAAYNEQFF. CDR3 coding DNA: TGCAGCGTTGAAGATCCCACATTAGCAGCCTACAATGAGCAGTTCTTC.

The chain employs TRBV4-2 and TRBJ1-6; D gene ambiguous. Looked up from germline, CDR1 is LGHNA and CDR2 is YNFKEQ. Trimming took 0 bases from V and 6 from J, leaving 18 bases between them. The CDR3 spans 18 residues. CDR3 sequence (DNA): TGTGCCAGCAGCCAAGATCCAATCGTAGGAGGGATTAATTCACCCCTCCACTTT. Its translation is CASSQDPIVGGINSPLHF.

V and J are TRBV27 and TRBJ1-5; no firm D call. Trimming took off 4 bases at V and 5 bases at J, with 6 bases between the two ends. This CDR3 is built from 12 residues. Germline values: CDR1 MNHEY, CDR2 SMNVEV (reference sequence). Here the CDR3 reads CASSSWDQPQHF. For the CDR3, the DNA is TGTGCCAGCAGTTCATGGGATCAGCCCCAGCATTTT.

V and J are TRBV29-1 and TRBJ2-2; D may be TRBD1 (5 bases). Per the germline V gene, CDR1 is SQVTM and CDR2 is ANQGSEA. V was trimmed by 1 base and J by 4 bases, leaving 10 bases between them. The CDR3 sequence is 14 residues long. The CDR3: CSVEVGVGTGELFF. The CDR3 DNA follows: TGCAGCGTTGAAGTAGGGGTCGGCACCGGGGAGCTGTTTTTT.

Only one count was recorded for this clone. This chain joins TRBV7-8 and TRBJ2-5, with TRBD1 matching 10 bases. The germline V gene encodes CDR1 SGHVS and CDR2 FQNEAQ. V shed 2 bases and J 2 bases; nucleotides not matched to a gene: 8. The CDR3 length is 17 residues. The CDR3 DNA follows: TGTGCCAGCAGCTTAAACCTGGACAGGGGGTTTCAAGAGACCCAGTACTTC. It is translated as CASSLNLDRGFQETQYF.

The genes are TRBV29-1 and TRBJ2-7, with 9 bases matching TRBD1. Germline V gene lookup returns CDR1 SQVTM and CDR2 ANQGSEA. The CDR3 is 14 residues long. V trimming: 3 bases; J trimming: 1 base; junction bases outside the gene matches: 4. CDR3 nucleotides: TGCAGCGTTGACGCCGGGACAGGGTCCTACGAGCAGTACTTC. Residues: CSVDAGTGSYEQYF.

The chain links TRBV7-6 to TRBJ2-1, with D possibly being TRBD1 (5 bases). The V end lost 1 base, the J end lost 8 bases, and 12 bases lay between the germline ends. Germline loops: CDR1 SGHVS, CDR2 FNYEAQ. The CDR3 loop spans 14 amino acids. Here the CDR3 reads CASSLEAGIDEQFF. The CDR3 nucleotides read TGTGCCAGCAGCTTAGAGGCAGGGATCGATGAGCAGTTCTTC.

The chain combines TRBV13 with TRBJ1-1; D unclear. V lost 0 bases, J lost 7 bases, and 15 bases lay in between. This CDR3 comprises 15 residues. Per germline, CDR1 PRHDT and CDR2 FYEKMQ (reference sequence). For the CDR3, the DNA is TGTGCCAGCAGCTTAGGGGAGGGCCTCCTAGGTGAAGCTTTCTTT. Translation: CASSLGEGLLGEAFF.

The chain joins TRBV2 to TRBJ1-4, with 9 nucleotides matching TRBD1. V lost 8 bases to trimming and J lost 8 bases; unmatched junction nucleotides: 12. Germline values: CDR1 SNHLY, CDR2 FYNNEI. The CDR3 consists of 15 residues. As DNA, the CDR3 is TGTGCCAGCCTTAATCCCGGGACAGGGTTCGAAAAACTGTTTTTT. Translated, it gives CASLNPGTGFEKLFF.

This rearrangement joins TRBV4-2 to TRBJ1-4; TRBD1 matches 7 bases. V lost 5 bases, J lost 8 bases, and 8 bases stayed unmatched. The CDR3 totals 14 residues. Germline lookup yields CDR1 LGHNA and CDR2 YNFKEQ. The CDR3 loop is CASSSTTGEEKLFF. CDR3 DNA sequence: TGTGCCAGCAGCTCCACAACAGGGGAAGAAAAACTGTTTTTT.